This is a list of T cell receptor beta chains from one sample in a study of CD8+ T cells in alopecia areata. Sequenced by immunoSEQ multiplex PCR; TCRdb stores in-frame clones only, minus some. The repertoire holds 110,000 to 150,000 clones, with about 88% as singletons. Sequencing used CD8+ T cells sorted from blood, obtained at week 4, from a patient treated with tofacitinib. Every receptor here comes from a human donor with alopecia areata. CDR3s include the opening cysteine and the closing phenylalanine or tryptophan. A D gene is named only where the DNA matches it firmly. Clone size is stated in some rows and not others, as once, few, many or a class when expanded.

j_call: TRBJ2-7
v_call: TRBV19
clone_size: -
d_call: -
cdr3_nt: TGTGCCAGTAGTATAGGTGGACAGCCGCTGGACGAGCAGCACTTC
cdr3_aa: CASSIGGQPLDEQHF

j_call: TRBJ2-7
v_call: TRBV29-1
clone_size: once
d_call: -
cdr3_nt: TGCAGCGTCCTCGTCGGGAGCTCCCACGAGCAGTACTTC
cdr3_aa: CSVLVGSSHEQYF

j_call: TRBJ2-7
v_call: TRBV29-1
clone_size: -
d_call: -
cdr3_nt: TGCAGCGTTGAAGGGAGAAACTACGAGCAGTACTTC
cdr3_aa: CSVEGRNYEQYF

j_call: TRBJ2-7
v_call: TRBV7-9
clone_size: -
d_call: TRBD1
cdr3_nt: TGTGCCAGCACCGAAAGGGACAGGGAGGATGAGCAGTACTTC
cdr3_aa: CASTERDREDEQYF

j_call: TRBJ2-7
v_call: TRBV30
clone_size: -
d_call: TRBD2
cdr3_nt: TGTGCCTGCCGGCCTAGCGGGACCTACGAGCAGTACTTC
cdr3_aa: CACRPSGTYEQYF

j_call: TRBJ1-1
v_call: TRBV5-1
clone_size: -
d_call: -
cdr3_nt: TGCGCCAGCAGCTTGGGATCCTTGGACTACACTGAAGCTTTCTTT
cdr3_aa: CASSLGSLDYTEAFF

j_call: TRBJ1-2
v_call: TRBV30
clone_size: -
d_call: -
cdr3_nt: TGTGCCTGGAGGGAGGTGGAAGGGGGAAACTATGGCTACACCTTC
cdr3_aa: CAWREVEGGNYGYTF

j_call: TRBJ2-1
v_call: TRBV20-1
clone_size: few
d_call: -
cdr3_nt: TGCAGTGCTAGAGCCTACAATGAGCAGTTCTTC
cdr3_aa: CSARAYNEQFF

j_call: TRBJ2-3
v_call: TRBV5-4
clone_size: -
d_call: TRBD2
cdr3_nt: TGTGCCAGCAGCTTGTGGGGGGGAACTAGCACAGATACGCAGTATTTT
cdr3_aa: CASSLWGGTSTDTQYF

j_call: TRBJ2-3
v_call: TRBV11-2
clone_size: -
d_call: -
cdr3_nt: TGTGCCAACAGCTTAGTGTCGGGCGAGGCAGATACGCAGTATTTT
cdr3_aa: CANSLVSGEADTQYF

j_call: TRBJ1-1
v_call: TRBV4-1
clone_size: -
d_call: -
cdr3_nt: TGCGCCAGCAGCCAAGATGCCCAGGGGTGGACTGAAGCTTTCTTT
cdr3_aa: CASSQDAQGWTEAFF

j_call: TRBJ2-5
v_call: TRBV7-6
clone_size: once
d_call: -
cdr3_nt: TGTGCCAGCATGGACTTAGCAGAGACCCAGTACTTC
cdr3_aa: CASMDLAETQYF

j_call: TRBJ2-7
v_call: TRBV9
clone_size: -
d_call: -
cdr3_nt: TGTGCCAGCAGCCGATGGCGGGACAGACCCTACGAGCAGTACTTC
cdr3_aa: CASSRWRDRPYEQYF

j_call: TRBJ1-2
v_call: TRBV4-2
clone_size: once
d_call: TRBD1
cdr3_nt: TGTGCCAGCAGCCAAGATCGGGACAGGGAAGGCTACACCTTC
cdr3_aa: CASSQDRDREGYTF

j_call: TRBJ2-7
v_call: TRBV29-1
clone_size: -
d_call: -
cdr3_nt: TGCAGTATTGAGAGGGACAACTCCTACGAGCAGTACTTC
cdr3_aa: CSIERDNSYEQYF

j_call: TRBJ2-7
v_call: TRBV25-1
clone_size: -
d_call: -
cdr3_nt: TGTGCCAGCAGTCTGGGCGAGCAGTACTTC
cdr3_aa: CASSLGEQYF

j_call: TRBJ2-7
v_call: TRBV19
clone_size: -
d_call: -
cdr3_nt: TGTGCCAGTAGCGACGGCCCGGGCTACGAGCAGTACTTC
cdr3_aa: CASSDGPGYEQYF